These T cell receptor beta chains were read from a single sample in a study of shared clonotypes between healthy human individuals. TCRdb's table, derived via immunoSEQ multiplex PCR, lists solely in-frame clones and lacks some. Of 2.3 million or so clones in the sample, over 85% were seen once. Sequenced input: naive CD4+ T cells from PBMCs. These receptors were collected from a man younger than 35 in good health. Some clones in this sample may be carry-over from other donors' samples. Each CDR3 is given with its conserved first and last residue. A D gene is named only where the DNA matches it firmly. A row's size may be missing; if present it is once, few, many or a size class.

V: TRBV6-5; D: .; length: 13; J: TRBJ1-1; size: .; CDR3: CASSPPIGTEAFF; DNA: TGTGCCAGCAGTCCCCCGATCGGCACTGAAGCTTTCTTT
V: TRBV9; D: TRBD2; length: 14; J: TRBJ2-7; size: .; CDR3: CASSRTSGRYEQYF; DNA: TGTGCCAGCAGTCGGACTAGCGGGAGGTACGAGCAGTACTTC
V: TRBV5-5; D: .; length: 15; J: TRBJ2-6; size: once; CDR3: CASSLAGSGANVLTF; DNA: TGTGCCAGCAGCTTGGCGGGATCTGGGGCCAACGTCCTGACTTTC
V: TRBV2; D: TRBD2; length: 13; J: TRBJ2-1; size: .; CDR3: CASMRESYNEQFF; DNA: TGTGCCAGCATGCGGGAGTCCTACAATGAGCAGTTCTTC
V: TRBV10-2; D: .; length: 11; J: TRBJ2-2; size: .; CDR3: CASRGGGELFF; DNA: TGCGCCAGCAGGGGGGGCGGGGAGCTGTTTTTT
V: TRBV5-1; D: .; length: 15; J: TRBJ1-1; size: .; CDR3: CASSLELAQNTEAFF; DNA: TGCGCCAGCAGCTTGGAACTGGCACAGAACACTGAAGCTTTCTTT
V: TRBV29-1; D: .; length: 12; J: TRBJ1-2; size: .; CDR3: CSVGGHGYGYTF; DNA: TGCAGCGTTGGTGGACATGGGTACGGCTACACCTTC
V: TRBV6-6; D: TRBD1; length: 15; J: TRBJ2-2; size: once; CDR3: CASSRGQANTGELFF; DNA: TGTGCCAGCAGTAGGGGACAGGCGAACACCGGGGAGCTGTTTTTT
V: TRBV11-2; D: .; length: 15; J: TRBJ1-2; size: .; CDR3: CASSLDRLTFYGYTF; DNA: TGTGCCAGCAGCTTAGATCGACTCACCTTTTATGGCTACACCTTC
V: TRBV14; D: .; length: 16; J: TRBJ2-7; size: .; CDR3: CASSQDRGVTYYEQYF; DNA: TGTGCCAGCAGCCAAGATCGGGGCGTCACCTACTACGAGCAGTACTTC
V: TRBV28; D: .; length: 13; J: TRBJ2-3; size: .; CDR3: CASRNRVPDTQYF; DNA: TGTGCCAGCAGGAACAGGGTACCAGATACGCAGTATTTT
V: TRBV5-5; D: .; length: 14; J: TRBJ2-6; size: .; CDR3: CASSRQTGANVLTF; DNA: TGTGCCAGCAGCCGGCAAACAGGGGCCAACGTCCTGACTTTC
V: TRBV14; D: .; length: 12; J: TRBJ2-5; size: once; CDR3: CASSQGGGTQYF; DNA: TGTGCCAGCAGCCAAGGGGGCGGGACCCAGTACTTC
V: TRBV6-5; D: TRBD1; length: 14; J: TRBJ1-5; size: .; CDR3: CASSLTGGYQPQHF; DNA: TGTGCCAGCAGTTTAACAGGGGGCTATCAGCCCCAGCATTTT
V: TRBV30; D: .; length: 11; J: TRBJ1-2; size: .; CDR3: CAWGRGRDYTF; DNA: TGTGCCTGGGGACGTGGACGGGACTACACCTTC
V: TRBV11-2; D: .; length: 13; J: TRBJ2-1; size: .; CDR3: CASSFTRGAEQFF; DNA: TGTGCCAGCAGCTTTACTAGGGGAGCCGAGCAGTTCTTC
V: TRBV6-1; D: .; length: 15; J: TRBJ1-2; size: .; CDR3: CASSQGRGARYGYTF; DNA: TGTGCCAGCTCCCAAGGGAGGGGTGCTAGGTATGGCTACACCTTC
V: TRBV28; D: .; length: 11; J: TRBJ2-3; size: .; CDR3: CASSLSHTQYF; DNA: TGTGCCAGCAGTCTCTCTCATACGCAGTATTTT
V: TRBV10-3; D: TRBD1; length: 13; J: TRBJ2-2; size: .; CDR3: CAIQRQGTGELFF; DNA: TGTGCCATCCAGAGACAGGGCACCGGGGAGCTGTTTTTT
V: TRBV6-5; D: TRBD1; length: 16; J: TRBJ2-1; size: once; CDR3: CASSLWPGQGYNEQFF; DNA: TGTGCCAGCAGTTTATGGCCTGGACAGGGCTACAATGAGCAGTTCTTC
V: TRBV7-6; D: TRBD2; length: 15; J: TRBJ2-1; size: .; CDR3: CASSHLAGGGNEQFF; DNA: TGTGCCAGCAGCCATCTAGCGGGAGGGGGGAATGAGCAGTTCTTC
V: TRBV18; D: .; length: 19; J: TRBJ2-3; size: .; CDR3: CASSPVHPIRTASTDTQYF; DNA: TGTGCCAGCTCACCAGTGCATCCTATCCGGACGGCTAGCACAGATACGCAGTATTTT
V: TRBV4-1; D: .; length: 15; J: TRBJ1-6; size: .; CDR3: CASTAAAGLNSPLHF; DNA: TGCGCCAGCACCGCAGCCGCGGGTTTAAATTCACCCCTCCACTTT
V: TRBV11-3; D: TRBD2; length: 16; J: TRBJ2-3; size: .; CDR3: CASSLGGLAGEDTQYF; DNA: TGTGCCAGCAGCTTAGGTGGACTAGCGGGAGAAGATACGCAGTATTTT
V: TRBV28; D: TRBD1; length: 12; J: TRBJ1-1; size: few; CDR3: CAAGTGFIGAFF; DNA: TGTGCCGCCGGGACAGGATTTATAGGAGCTTTCTTT
V: TRBV28; D: .; length: 12; J: TRBJ2-1; size: once; CDR3: CASSFLGNEQFF; DNA: TGTGCCAGCAGTTTTTTAGGGAATGAGCAGTTCTTC